Listed below are T cell receptor beta chains from one sample, sequenced in a study of T-cell memory formation after mild COVID-19. TCRdb ran MiXCR on the 5' RACE reads and lists one entry per CDR3 protein. The repertoire holds a few hundred thousand distinct CDR3 sequences, 15% to 20% seen once, with roughly a fifth in the top ten. Sequenced: PBMCs or a T cell subset sorted from them (not recorded which). These TCRs come from a man between 18 and 35 years old who had mild COVID-19 (a few samples of this study predate the infection). Cell type and time point are not known. Each CDR3 is given with its conserved first and last residue. A D gene is named only where the DNA matches it firmly. Not every row has a clone size; where given, it reads once, few, many or a size class.

.	13	TRBJ1-2	TRBV7-9	.	TGTGCCAGCAGCTTCCGAGGGGGGAATGGCTACACCTTC	CASSFRGGNGYTF
TRBD2	16	TRBJ2-2	TRBV7-2	.	TGTGCCAGCAGCTTAGTGGGGACTAGCGGCACCGGGGAGCTGTTTTTT	CASSLVGTSGTGELFF
.	15	TRBJ2-5	TRBV11-3	few	TGTGCCAGCAGCTTAGGTACAGAGTACCAAGAGACCCAGTACTTC	CASSLGTEYQETQYF
.	12	TRBJ1-6	TRBV20-1	.	TGCAGTGCCCACAGACAGGATTCACCCCTCCACTTT	CSAHRQDSPLHF
TRBD1	14	TRBJ1-5	TRBV5-1	few	TGCGCCAGCAGCATCGGACAGGACAATCAGCCCCAGCATTTT	CASSIGQDNQPQHF
TRBD1	15	TRBJ2-1	TRBV11-2	few	TGTGCCAGCAGCTTAATGGGACAGGGGAGAGATGAGCAGTTCTTC	CASSLMGQGRDEQFF
.	13	TRBJ1-1	TRBV11-1	once	TGTGCCAGCGCATCAGGAGGGCGGACTGAAGCTTTCTTT	CASASGGRTEAFF
.	17	TRBJ2-3	TRBV5-1	.	TGCGCCAGCAGCTTGGAGGCACTGGGGGGATCGCCAGATACGCAGTATTTT	CASSLEALGGSPDTQYF
.	14	TRBJ1-1	TRBV5-1	few	TGCGCCAGCAGCTTACAGGGAGATGGAACTGAAGCTTTCTTT	CASSLQGDGTEAFF
.	16	TRBJ2-1	TRBV7-9	.	TGTGCCAGCAGCTTAGCGCGGAGAGACTCCTACAATGAGCAGTTCTTC	CASSLARRDSYNEQFF
.	15	TRBJ1-6	TRBV4-1	.	TGCGCCAGCAGCCAATCCGGGTTTAGGGATTCACCCCTCCACTTT	CASSQSGFRDSPLHF
.	14	TRBJ2-1	TRBV18	.	TGTGCCAGCTCACGGGGGGCCCCGTACAATGAGCAGTTCTTC	CASSRGAPYNEQFF
TRBD1	16	TRBJ1-6	TRBV6-5	.	TGTGCCAGCAGTAGAGGGTGGGGGGACAGGGACTCACCCCTCCACTTT	CASSRGWGDRDSPLHF
TRBD2	18	TRBJ2-3	TRBV7-2	.	TGTGCCAGCAGCCCAAACCGCCCAGGACTAGCCCCTGGAGATACGCAGTATTTT	CASSPNRPGLAPGDTQYF
TRBD1	14	TRBJ2-1	TRBV12-3/TRBV12-4	.	TGTGCCAGCAGGCGGACAGGAACTAACAATGAGCAGTTCTTC	CASRRTGTNNEQFF
.	13	TRBJ2-7	TRBV7-2	.	TGTGCCAGCAGCCCACCTGCGCGGGATAAGCAGTACTTC	CASSPPARDKQYF
TRBD2	14	TRBJ2-1	TRBV7-3	few	TGTGCCAGCAGCTTACAACTAGCGGGTAATGAGCAGTTCTTC	CASSLQLAGNEQFF
TRBD1	13	TRBJ2-7	TRBV3-1	.	TGTGCCAGCATATCGGGACAGGGGAGCGAGCAGTACTTC	CASISGQGSEQYF
.	15	TRBJ2-7	TRBV30	.	TGTGCCTGGAGGGGAGTGGGACGGCCTCCCTACGAGCAGTACTTC	CAWRGVGRPPYEQYF
.	13	TRBJ1-1	TRBV6-2/TRBV6-3	.	TGTGCCAGCAGTCCCTACATCCGCACTGAAGCTTTCTTT	CASSPYIRTEAFF
.	13	TRBJ1-1	TRBV5-1	.	TGCGCCAGCAGCGGGGCAGGCGGAACTGAAGCTTTCTTT	CASSGAGGTEAFF
.	14	TRBJ2-3	TRBV5-1	.	TGCGCCAGCAGCTTAGCCCTAAGGGAGGATACGCAGTATTTT	CASSLALREDTQYF
.	11	TRBJ1-2	TRBV10-3	few	TGTGCCACCTACTACGGGGGTTCCTACACCTTC	CATYYGGSYTF
TRBD1	15	TRBJ2-7	TRBV12-3/TRBV12-4	.	TGTGCCAGCAGTATCGACAGGGGAGGTCAGGACGAGCAGTACTTC	CASSIDRGGQDEQYF
TRBD1	17	TRBJ2-3	TRBV4-3	many	TGCGCCAGCAGCCAAGAGGGACAGGGGGTGACGACAGATACGCAGTATTTT	CASSQEGQGVTTDTQYF
.	14	TRBJ1-2	TRBV12-3/TRBV12-4	.	TGTGCCAGCAGTTTAGGGTTACAGGGTCACGGCTACACCTTC	CASSLGLQGHGYTF
TRBD1	16	TRBJ1-1	TRBV18	few	TGTGCCAGCTCACCGTCAGGGGGCAGAGTGAGAACTGAAGCTTTCTTT	CASSPSGGRVRTEAFF
.	14	TRBJ2-5	TRBV7-2	few	TGTGCCAGCAGCCCGACGGTCCCCCCTGTCGGCCAGTACTTC	CASSPTVPPVGQYF
.	20	TRBJ2-3	TRBV4-2	.	TGTGCCAGCAGCCAAGGTATTTTAGGGTTGTCGGGGGCCTACACAGATACGCAGTATTTT	CASSQGILGLSGAYTDTQYF
TRBD1	15	TRBJ2-7	TRBV6-5	few	TGTGCCAGCAGTTACGTAGGGGTAGGGGGCAGCGAGCAGTACTTC	CASSYVGVGGSEQYF
.	14	TRBJ2-5	TRBV15	few	TGTGCCACCAGCAGAGGACACCTCCAAGAGACCCAGTACTTC	CATSRGHLQETQYF
.	16	TRBJ2-3	TRBV7-2	few	TGTGCCAGCAGCCCCGGACTCCAAAGAATCAAACCCCGGCAGTATTTT	CASSPGLQRIKPRQYF
TRBD1	14	TRBJ2-5	TRBV15	many	TGTGCCACCAGCAACAGACAGGGGCAAGAGACCCAGTACTTC	CATSNRQGQETQYF
.	13	TRBJ1-4	TRBV19	.	TGTGCCAGTAGCCCGAGCCAGAATGAAAAACTGTTTTTT	CASSPSQNEKLFF
TRBD2	13	TRBJ2-2	TRBV29-1	few	TGCAGCGTGGGACTAGTGATGTCCGGGGAGCTGTTTTTT	CSVGLVMSGELFF
.	15	TRBJ2-7	TRBV3-1	many	TGTGCCAGCAGCCAAGAGCCGGGACAAGCCTACGAGCAGTACTTC	CASSQEPGQAYEQYF
.	14	TRBJ2-1	TRBV18	.	TGTGCCAGCTCACCAATGGAGGGGGATAATGAGCAGTTCTTC	CASSPMEGDNEQFF
.	14	TRBJ1-2	TRBV15	many	TGTGCCACCAGCAGAGCCGGCTTTAACTATGGCTACACCTTC	CATSRAGFNYGYTF
.	14	TRBJ2-6	TRBV30	.	TGTGCCTGGAGTAACGGAGGTGGGGCCAACGTCCTGACTTTC	CAWSNGGGANVLTF
.	15	TRBJ1-2	TRBV7-9	few	TGTGCCAGCAGCCCCAGGGTAGGGGGGATCTTTGGCTACACCTTC	CASSPRVGGIFGYTF
.	14	TRBJ2-7	TRBV6-2/TRBV6-3	.	TGTGCCAGCCGTGAGGAGGGACATCTCTACGAGCAGTACTTC	CASREEGHLYEQYF
.	14	TRBJ2-5	TRBV7-2	many	TGTGCCAGCAGCGCGAACCAGGTTGGGGAGACCCAGTACTTC	CASSANQVGETQYF
TRBD2	14	TRBJ2-3	TRBV28	.	TGTGCCAGCAGTCCGGGGGGATTGGCAGATACGCAGTATTTT	CASSPGGLADTQYF
TRBD2	15	TRBJ2-1	TRBV7-9	.	TGTGCCAGCAGCTCCGGGACTAGCGGTTTCGATGAGCAGTTCTTC	CASSSGTSGFDEQFF
.	14	TRBJ1-5	TRBV7-9	few	TGTGCCAGCAGTTCAGGGTTCGGAAATCAGCCCCAGCATTTT	CASSSGFGNQPQHF
.	17	TRBJ2-2	TRBV7-2	few	TGTGCCAGCAGCTTGACCTTTGGACGGACGAACACCGGGGAGCTGTTTTTT	CASSLTFGRTNTGELFF
.	19	TRBJ2-1	TRBV4-2	few	TGTGCCAGCAGCCAAGATCCAGAAGTGGTAGCGTCCCTTACGGGTGAGCAGTTCTTC	CASSQDPEVVASLTGEQFF
.	11	TRBJ1-1	TRBV20-1	.	TGCAGTGCTAGTCAATCCCCTGAAGCTTTCTTT	CSASQSPEAFF
TRBD2	17	TRBJ2-1	TRBV20-1	.	TGCAGTGCTAGAAGGGCTAGCGGGGGGGTCTCCTACAATGAGCAGTTCTTC	CSARRASGGVSYNEQFF
.	15	TRBJ2-1	TRBV7-3	few	TGTGCCAGCAGCTCGGACTCAAGCTCCTACAATGAGCAGTTCTTC	CASSSDSSSYNEQFF
TRBD1	15	TRBJ1-1	TRBV6-1	.	TGTGCCAGCAGATTCCTAACAGGGGGTGCCACTGAAGCTTTCTTT	CASRFLTGGATEAFF
.	16	TRBJ2-3	TRBV6-5	.	TGTGCCAGCACCGCCCTGGGGGCCTCTACCACAGATACGCAGTATTTT	CASTALGASTTDTQYF
.	12	TRBJ2-7	TRBV10-3	many	TGTGCCATAGGACAGAGCTCCTACGAGCAGTACTTC	CAIGQSSYEQYF
.	15	TRBJ1-2	TRBV15	.	TGTGCCACCAGCAGAGCCGGGACCCCCGGGAATGGCTACACCTTC	CATSRAGTPGNGYTF
.	14	TRBJ1-2	TRBV7-6	.	TGTGCCAGCAGCTTAAACGTAGGGGGCTATGGCTACACCTTC	CASSLNVGGYGYTF